This T cell receptor (beta chain) was identified in a study of CD8 T cells in ankylosing spondylitis. This clonotype was observed a few times. As the method for making TCR beta libraries, quantitative 5'-RACE with molecular barcodes was used. TCRdb re-derived calls from the 5' RACE reads in MiXCR, one entry per CDR3 protein. The sample records roughly 100,000 distinct CDR3 sequences, more than 20% being singletons. V was clipped by 6 bases and J by 6 bases, with 20 bases between them. Per the germline V gene, CDR1 is GTSNPN and CDR2 is SVGIG (reference sequence). The length of the CDR3 is 15 residues.

This receptor was identified in a male donor with ankylosing spondylitis. Material for sequencing was synovial fluid, either unsorted or a sorted T cell fraction (not recorded which). The rearrangement links TRBV30 to TRBJ2-2; D might be TRBD1 (5 bases). In DNA form, the CDR3 reads TGTGCCTGTCCCCCGCAGGGTTTGTTAGCCGGGGAGCTGTTTTTT. It translates to CACPPQGLLAGELFF.